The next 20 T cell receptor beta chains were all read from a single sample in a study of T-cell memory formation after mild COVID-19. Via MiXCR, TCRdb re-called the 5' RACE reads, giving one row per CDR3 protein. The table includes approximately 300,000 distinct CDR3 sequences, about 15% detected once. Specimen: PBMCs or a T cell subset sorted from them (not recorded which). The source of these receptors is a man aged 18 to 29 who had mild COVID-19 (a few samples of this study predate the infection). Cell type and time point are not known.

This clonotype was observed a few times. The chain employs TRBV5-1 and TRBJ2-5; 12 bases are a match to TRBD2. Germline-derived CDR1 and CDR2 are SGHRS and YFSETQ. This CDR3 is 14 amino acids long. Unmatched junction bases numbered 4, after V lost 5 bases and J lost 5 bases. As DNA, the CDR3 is TGCGCCAGCAGACCCGGGACTAGCGGGGAGACCCAGTACTTC. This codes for CASRPGTSGETQYF.

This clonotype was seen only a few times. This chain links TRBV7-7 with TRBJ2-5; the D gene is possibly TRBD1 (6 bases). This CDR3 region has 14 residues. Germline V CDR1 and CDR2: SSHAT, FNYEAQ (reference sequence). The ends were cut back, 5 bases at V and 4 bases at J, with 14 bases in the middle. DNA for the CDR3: TGTGCCAGCAGCCCGACGAGCAGGGGAGAGACCCAGTACTTC. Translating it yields CASSPTSRGETQYF. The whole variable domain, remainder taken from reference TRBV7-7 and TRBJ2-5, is GAGVSQSPRYKVTKRGQDVTLRCDPISSHATLYWYQQALGQGPEFLTYFNYEAQPDKSGLPSDRFSAERPEGSISTLTIQRTEQRDSAMYRCASSPTSRGETQYFGPGTRLLVL.

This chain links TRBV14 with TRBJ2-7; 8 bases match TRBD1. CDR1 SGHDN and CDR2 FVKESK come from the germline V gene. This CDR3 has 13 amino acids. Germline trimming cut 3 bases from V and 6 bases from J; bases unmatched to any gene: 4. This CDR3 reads CASSQDRDSEQYV. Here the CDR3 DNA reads TGTGCCAGCAGCCAGGACAGGGACTCCGAGCAGTACGTC.

The CDR3 reads CASSRQADPRFGGYTF. The CDR3 DNA reads as TGTGCCAGCAGCCGCCAGGCGGACCCCCGTTTTGGCGGCTACACCTTC. The chain couples TRBV7-9 to TRBJ1-2; D is undetermined. The CDR3 is made up of 16 amino acids. The V gene lost 5 bases and the J gene lost 8 bases, with 24 bases spanning the gap. Germline V gene sequence: CDR1 SEHNR, CDR2 FQNEAQ (reference sequence). Based on the CDR3 plus reference TRBV7-9 and TRBJ1-2, the full variable domain is DTGVSQNPRHKITKRGQNVTFRCDPISEHNRLYWYRQTLGQGPEFLTYFQNEAQLEKSRLLSDRFSAERPKGSFSTLEIQRTEQGDSAMYLCASSRQADPRFGGYTFGSGTRLTVV.

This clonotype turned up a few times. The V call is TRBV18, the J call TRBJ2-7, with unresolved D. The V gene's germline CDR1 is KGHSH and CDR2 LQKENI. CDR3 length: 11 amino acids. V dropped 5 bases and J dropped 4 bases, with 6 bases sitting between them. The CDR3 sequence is CASSSQYEQYV. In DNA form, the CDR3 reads TGTGCCAGCTCATCCCAGTACGAGCAGTACGTC.

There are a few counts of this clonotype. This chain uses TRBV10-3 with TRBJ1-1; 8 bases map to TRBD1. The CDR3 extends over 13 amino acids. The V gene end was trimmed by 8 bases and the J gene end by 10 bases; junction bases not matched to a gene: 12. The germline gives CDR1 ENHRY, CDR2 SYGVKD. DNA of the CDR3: TGTGCCATCGCAATCGGGACAGGTTATCTAGCTTTCTTT. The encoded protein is CAIAIGTGYLAFF.

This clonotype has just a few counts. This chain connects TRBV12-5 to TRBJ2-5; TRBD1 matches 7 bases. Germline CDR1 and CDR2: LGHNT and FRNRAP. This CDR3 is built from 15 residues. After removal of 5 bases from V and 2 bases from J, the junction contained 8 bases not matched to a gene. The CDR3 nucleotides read TGTGCTAGTGGTGGTAAGCCGGGACAGCAAGAGACCCAGTACTTC. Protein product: CASGGKPGQQETQYF.

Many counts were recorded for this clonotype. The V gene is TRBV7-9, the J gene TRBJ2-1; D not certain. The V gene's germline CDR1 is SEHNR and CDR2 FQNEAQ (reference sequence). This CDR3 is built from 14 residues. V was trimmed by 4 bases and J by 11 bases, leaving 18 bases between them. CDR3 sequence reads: CASSSGPGKWQQFF. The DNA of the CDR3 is TGTGCCAGCAGCTCTGGTCCGGGCAAGTGGCAGCAGTTCTTC.

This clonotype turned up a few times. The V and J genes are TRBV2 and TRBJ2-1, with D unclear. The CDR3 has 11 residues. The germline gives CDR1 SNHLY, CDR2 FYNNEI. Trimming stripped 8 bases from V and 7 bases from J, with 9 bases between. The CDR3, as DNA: TGTGCCAGCGCATATATGAATGAGCAGTTCTTC. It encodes CASAYMNEQFF.

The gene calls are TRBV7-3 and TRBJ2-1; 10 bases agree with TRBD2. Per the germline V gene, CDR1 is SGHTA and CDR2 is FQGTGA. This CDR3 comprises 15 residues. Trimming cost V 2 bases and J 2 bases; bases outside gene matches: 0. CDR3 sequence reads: CASSLGTSAYNEQFF. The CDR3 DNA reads TGTGCCAGCAGCTTAGGGACTAGCGCCTACAATGAGCAGTTCTTC.

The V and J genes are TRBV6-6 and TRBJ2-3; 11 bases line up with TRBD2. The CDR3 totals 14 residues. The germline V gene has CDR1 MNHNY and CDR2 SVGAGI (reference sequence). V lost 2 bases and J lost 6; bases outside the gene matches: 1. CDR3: CASSYTSGGDTQYF. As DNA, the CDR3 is TGTGCCAGCAGTTACACTAGCGGGGGCGATACGCAGTATTTT.

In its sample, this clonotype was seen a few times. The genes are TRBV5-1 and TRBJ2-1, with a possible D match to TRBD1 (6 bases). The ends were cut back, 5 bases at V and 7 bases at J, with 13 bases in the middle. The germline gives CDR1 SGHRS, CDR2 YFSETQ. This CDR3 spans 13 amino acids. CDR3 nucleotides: TGCGCCAGCAGTTTCACAGGGTTGAATGAGCAGTTCTTC. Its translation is CASSFTGLNEQFF.

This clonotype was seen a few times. The CDR3 bases are TGTGCCAGCAGCCAAGACAGGACGCCCCTCCACTTT. It specifies CASSQDRTPLHF. The chain joins TRBV6-6 to TRBJ1-6, with a tentative D call TRBD1 (6 bases). Germline loops: CDR1 MNHNY, CDR2 SVGAGI (reference sequence). Trimming left V 6 bases short and J 13 bases short, with 13 bases between. CDR3 size: 12 residues.

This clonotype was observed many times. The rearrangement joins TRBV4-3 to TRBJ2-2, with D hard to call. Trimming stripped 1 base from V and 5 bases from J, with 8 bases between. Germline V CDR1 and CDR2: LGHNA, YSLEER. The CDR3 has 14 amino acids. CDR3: CASSQGRETGELFF. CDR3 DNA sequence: TGCGCCAGCAGCCAAGGACGAGAAACCGGGGAGCTGTTTTTT.

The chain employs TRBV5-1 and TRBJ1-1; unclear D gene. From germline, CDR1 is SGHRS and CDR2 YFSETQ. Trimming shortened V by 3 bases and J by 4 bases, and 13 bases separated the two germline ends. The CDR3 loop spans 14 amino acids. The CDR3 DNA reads TGCGCCAGCAGCTCCCCCCTCGAGGGCACTGAAGCTTTCTTT. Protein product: CASSSPLEGTEAFF.

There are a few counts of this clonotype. The CDR3, as DNA: TGTGCCAGCACCCGGGGGACATTGAACACCGGGGAGCTGTTTTTT. It codes for CASTRGTLNTGELFF. The V and J genes are TRBV27 and TRBJ2-2, with D perhaps matching TRBD1 or TRBD2 (6 bases each). CDR1 MNHEY and CDR2 SMNVEV come from the germline V gene (reference sequence). CDR3 length equals 15 residues. Trimming cost V 7 bases and J 1 base, with 13 bases left between them.

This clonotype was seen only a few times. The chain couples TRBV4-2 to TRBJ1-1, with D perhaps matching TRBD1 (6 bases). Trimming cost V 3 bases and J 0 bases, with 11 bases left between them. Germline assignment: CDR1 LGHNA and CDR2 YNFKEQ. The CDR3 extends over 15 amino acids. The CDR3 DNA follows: TGTGCCAGCAGCCAGCAGGGGACTATGAACACTGAAGCTTTCTTT. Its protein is CASSQQGTMNTEAFF.

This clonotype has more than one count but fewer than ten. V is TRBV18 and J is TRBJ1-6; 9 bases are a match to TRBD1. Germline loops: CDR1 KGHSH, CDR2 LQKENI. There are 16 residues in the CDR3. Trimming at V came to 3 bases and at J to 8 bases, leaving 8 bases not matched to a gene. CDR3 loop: CASSPNPGQGYSPLHF. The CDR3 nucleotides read TGTGCCAGCTCACCGAATCCGGGACAGGGTTATTCACCCCTCCACTTT.

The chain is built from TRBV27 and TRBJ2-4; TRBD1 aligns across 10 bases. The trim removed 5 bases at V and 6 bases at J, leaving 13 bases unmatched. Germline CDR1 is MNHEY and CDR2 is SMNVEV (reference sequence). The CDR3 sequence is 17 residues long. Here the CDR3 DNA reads TGTGCCAGCAGTCCTGGGACAGGGGTAGCCAGGGGAAACATTCAGTACTTC. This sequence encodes CASSPGTGVARGNIQYF.

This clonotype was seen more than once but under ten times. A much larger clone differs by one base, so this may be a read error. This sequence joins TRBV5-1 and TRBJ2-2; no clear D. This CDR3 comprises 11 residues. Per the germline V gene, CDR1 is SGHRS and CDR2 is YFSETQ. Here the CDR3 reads CASILAGELFF. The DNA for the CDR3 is TGCGCCAGCATCTTGGCCGGGGAGCTGTTTTTT.